This T cell receptor (beta chain) is from a study of CD8 T cells in acute hepatitis C reinfection. The overall study: CD8+ T cells specific for HCV NS3-1073 were sequenced.

Generated by immunoSEQ multiplex PCR, the TCRdb table keeps only in-frame clones and is missing some. The sample includes about 38,000 clones, 80% to 90% of them seen just once. Time point denoted: naive CD8 control sorted from an acute-time-point sample. Source material: naive CD8+ T cells from PBMCs. This TCR derives from a woman under 30 who spontaneously cleared hepatitis C infection.

The CDR3 DNA reads as TGCAGCGTTGCCGAAACTAGCGGGAGGACGGGAGAGACCCAGTACTTC. It codes for CSVAETSGRTGETQYF. The V and J genes are TRBV29-1 and TRBJ2-5; 12 bases agree with TRBD2. CDR1 SQVTM and CDR2 ANQGSEA come from the germline V gene. The length of the CDR3 is 16 residues. The junction had 10 bases not matched to a gene; V was cut back by 4 bases and J by 4 bases.